This paragraph reports one T cell receptor (beta chain). The antigen is not known. Repertoires were generated with immunoSEQ multiplex PCR, while TCRdb's copy carries only in-frame clones and drops some. The sample has roughly 100,000 clones, approximately 93% seen once. The sample belongs to a study of graft-versus-host responses after intestinal transplantation. Study information: Uniformly, recipients were administered anti-thymocyte globulin induction with subsequent tacrolimus and steroids for three to four years.

The length of the CDR3 is 15 residues. Germline CDR1 SGDLS, CDR2 YYNGEE. Deletions cut 3 bases from V and 1 base from J, with 14 bases between. This chain uses TRBV9 with TRBJ2-7, with D perhaps matching TRBD1 or TRBD2 (5 bases each). The source of this sequence is a human donor who received an intestinal transplant. The specimen comprised unstimulated CD8+ T cells sorted from spleen or lymph node cells, sampled before intestinal transplant. The CDR3 DNA reads as TGTGCCAGCAGCGGGGGGACGGATCCTTCCTACGAGCAGTACTTC. This codes for CASSGGTDPSYEQYF.